This TCR beta chain derives from a study of cytotoxic CD8 clonotypes in ibrutinib-treated CLL. Only in-frame clones appear in the TCRdb table, and some are missing; sequencing was by immunoSEQ multiplex PCR. The data hold some 300,000 clones, with about 80% observed a single time. This clone was counted a few times. Trimming at V came to 5 bases and at J to 5 bases, leaving 8 bases not matched to a gene. This CDR3 is 15 amino acids long. In germline, CDR1 is SGHTA, CDR2 FQGTGA. The clonotype was recovered from a human donor with chronic lymphocytic leukemia. Here the sequenced sample was PBMCs, taken before ibrutinib treatment. The rearrangement uses TRBV7-3 and TRBJ2-1; 8 nucleotides match TRBD2. The DNA for the CDR3 is TGTGCCAGCAGCGTTTTAGCGGGACACAACAATGAGCAGTTCTTC. Translating gives CASSVLAGHNNEQFF. The variable domain in full, with the rest retrieved from reference TRBV7-3 and TRBJ2-1, is GAGVSQTPSNKVTEKGKYVELRCDPISGHTALYWYRQSLGQGPEFLIYFQGTGAADDSGLPNDRFFAVRPEGSVSTLKIQRTERGDSAVYLCASSVLAGHNNEQFFGPGTRLTVL.